This T cell receptor beta chain was profiled in a study of graft-versus-host responses after intestinal transplantation. Study-wide background: Each recipient received a multivisceral, liver-intestinal, or isolated intestinal graft. Findings of the study overall: Allografts of one patient group, those with graft-donor T cell macrochimerism, had high graft-versus-host to host-versus-graft clonal ratios.

Method: immunoSEQ multiplex PCR; TCRdb's copy keeps in-frame clones and lacks some. The sample holds about 90,000 clones, more than 90% seen once. The CDR3 covers 16 residues. Germline V gene data show CDR1 as SNHLY and CDR2 as FYNNEI. V was trimmed by 1 base and J by 5 bases, leaving 16 bases between them. In the case of this clone: What it recognizes is unknown.

The source of this sequence is a human donor who received an intestinal transplant. The gene calls are TRBV2 and TRBJ2-3, with a tentative D call TRBD1 (5 bases). Sequences were derived from unstimulated CD4+ T cells sorted from spleen or lymph node cells, sampled before intestinal transplant. The CDR3 coding sequence is TGTGCCAGCAGTGAAGGGGGTCTCAGGGTTAAAGATACGCAGTATTTT. Protein product: CASSEGGLRVKDTQYF.